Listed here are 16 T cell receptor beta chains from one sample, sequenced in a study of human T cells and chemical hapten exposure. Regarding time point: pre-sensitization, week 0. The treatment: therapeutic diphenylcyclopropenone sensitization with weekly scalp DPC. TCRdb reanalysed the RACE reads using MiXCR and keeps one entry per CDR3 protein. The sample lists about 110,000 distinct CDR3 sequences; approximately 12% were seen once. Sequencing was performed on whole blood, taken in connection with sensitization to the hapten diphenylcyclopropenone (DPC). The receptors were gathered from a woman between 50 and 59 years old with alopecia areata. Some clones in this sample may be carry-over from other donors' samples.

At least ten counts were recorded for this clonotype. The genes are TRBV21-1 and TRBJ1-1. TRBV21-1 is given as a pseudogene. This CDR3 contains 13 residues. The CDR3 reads CASSKDKNTEAFF. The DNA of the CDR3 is TGTGCCAGCAGCAAAGACAAGAACACTGAAGCTTTCTTT.

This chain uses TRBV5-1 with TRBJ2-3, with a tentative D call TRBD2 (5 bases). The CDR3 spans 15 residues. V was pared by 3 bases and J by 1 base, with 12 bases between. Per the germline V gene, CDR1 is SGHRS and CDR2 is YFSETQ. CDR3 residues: CASSSRLRGTDTQYF. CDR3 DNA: TGCGCCAGCAGCTCACGACTACGAGGCACAGATACGCAGTATTTT.

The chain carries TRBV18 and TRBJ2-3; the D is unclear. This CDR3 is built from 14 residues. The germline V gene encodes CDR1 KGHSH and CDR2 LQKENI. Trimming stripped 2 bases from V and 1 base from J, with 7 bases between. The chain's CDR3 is CASSPGQGTDTQYF. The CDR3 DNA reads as TGTGCCAGCTCACCAGGGCAGGGCACAGATACGCAGTATTTT.

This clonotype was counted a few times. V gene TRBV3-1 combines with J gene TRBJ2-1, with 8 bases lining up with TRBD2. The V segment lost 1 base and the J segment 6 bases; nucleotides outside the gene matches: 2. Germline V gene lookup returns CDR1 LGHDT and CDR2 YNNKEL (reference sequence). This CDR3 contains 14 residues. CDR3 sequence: CASSQVGGANEQFF. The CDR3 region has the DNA TGTGCCAGCAGCCAAGTCGGGGGGGCCAATGAGCAGTTCTTC.

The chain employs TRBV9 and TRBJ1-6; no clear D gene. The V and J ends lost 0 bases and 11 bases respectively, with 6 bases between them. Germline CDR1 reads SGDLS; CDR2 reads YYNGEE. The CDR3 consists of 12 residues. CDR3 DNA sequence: TGTGCCAGCAGCGTAGGGAGTGCACCCCTCCACTTT. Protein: CASSVGSAPLHF.

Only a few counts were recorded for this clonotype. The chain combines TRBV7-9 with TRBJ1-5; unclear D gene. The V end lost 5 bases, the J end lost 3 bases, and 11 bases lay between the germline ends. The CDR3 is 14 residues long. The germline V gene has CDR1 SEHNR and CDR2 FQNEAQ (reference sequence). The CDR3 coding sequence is TGTGCCAGCAGCCCTGACACTTACAATCAGCCCCAGCATTTT. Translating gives CASSPDTYNQPQHF. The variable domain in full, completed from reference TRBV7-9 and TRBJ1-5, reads DTGVSQNPRHKITKRGQNVTFRCDPISEHNRLYWYRQTLGQGPEFLTYFQNEAQLEKSRLLSDRFSAERPKGSFSTLEIQRTEQGDSAMYLCASSPDTYNQPQHFGDGTRLSIL.

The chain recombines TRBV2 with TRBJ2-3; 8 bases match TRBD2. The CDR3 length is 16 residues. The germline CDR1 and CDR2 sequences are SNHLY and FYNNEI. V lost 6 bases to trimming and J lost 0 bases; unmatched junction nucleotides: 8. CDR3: CASSVQLAASTDTQYF. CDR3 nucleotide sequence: TGTGCCAGCAGCGTACAACTAGCGGCAAGCACAGATACGCAGTATTTT.

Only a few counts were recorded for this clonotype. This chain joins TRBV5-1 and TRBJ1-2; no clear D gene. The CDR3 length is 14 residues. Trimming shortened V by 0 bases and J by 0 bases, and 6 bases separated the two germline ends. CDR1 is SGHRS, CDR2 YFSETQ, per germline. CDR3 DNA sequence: TGCGCCAGCAGCTTGGCTACATCTAACTATGGCTACACCTTC. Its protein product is CASSLATSNYGYTF.

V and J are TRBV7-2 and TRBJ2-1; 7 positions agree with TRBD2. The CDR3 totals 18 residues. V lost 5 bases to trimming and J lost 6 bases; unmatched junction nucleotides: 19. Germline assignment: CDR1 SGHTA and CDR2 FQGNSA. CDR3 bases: TGTGCCAGCAGCGTCTCTCAACTTCGGGCTAGCGGTCCCAATGAGCAGTTCTTC. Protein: CASSVSQLRASGPNEQFF.

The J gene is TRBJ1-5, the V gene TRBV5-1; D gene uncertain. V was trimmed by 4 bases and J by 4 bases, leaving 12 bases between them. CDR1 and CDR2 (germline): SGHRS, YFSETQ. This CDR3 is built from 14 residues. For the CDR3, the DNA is TGCGCCAGCAGCGCCGACCCCGGGAATCAGCCCCAGCATTTT. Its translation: CASSADPGNQPQHF.

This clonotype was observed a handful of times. The chain's CDR3 is CASRRDRVWPYEQYF. DNA of the CDR3: TGCGCCAGCAGGAGGGACAGGGTTTGGCCCTACGAGCAGTACTTC. The rearrangement uses TRBV10-2 and TRBJ2-7; 9 bases agree with TRBD1. J lost 2 bases, V lost 6 bases, and 8 bases had no gene match. Germline values: CDR1 WSHSY, CDR2 SAAADI. This CDR3 contains 15 residues.

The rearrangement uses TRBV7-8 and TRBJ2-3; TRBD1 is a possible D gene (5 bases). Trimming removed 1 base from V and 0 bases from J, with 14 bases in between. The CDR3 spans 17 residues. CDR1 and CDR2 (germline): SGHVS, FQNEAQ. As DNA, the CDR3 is TGTGCCAGCAGCTTAGGGGTAGGGGCCCTCAGCACAGATACGCAGTATTTT. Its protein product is CASSLGVGALSTDTQYF.

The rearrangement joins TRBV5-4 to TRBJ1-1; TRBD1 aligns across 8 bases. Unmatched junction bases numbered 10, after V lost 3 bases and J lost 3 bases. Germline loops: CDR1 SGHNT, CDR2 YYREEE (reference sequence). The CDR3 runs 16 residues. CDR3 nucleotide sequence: TGTGCCAGCAGCTCGACGCTTCAGGGGGCGGACACTGAAGCTTTCTTT. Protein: CASSSTLQGADTEAFF. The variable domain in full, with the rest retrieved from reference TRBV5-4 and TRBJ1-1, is ETGVTQSPTHLIKTRGQQVTLRCSSQSGHNTVSWYQQALGQGPQFIFQYYREEENGRGNFPPRFSGLQFPNYSSELNVNALELDDSALYLCASSSTLQGADTEAFFGQGTRLTVV.

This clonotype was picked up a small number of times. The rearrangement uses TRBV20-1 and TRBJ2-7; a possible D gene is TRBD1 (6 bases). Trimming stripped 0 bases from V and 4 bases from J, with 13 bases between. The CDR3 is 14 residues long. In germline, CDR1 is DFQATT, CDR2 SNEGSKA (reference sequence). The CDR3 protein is CSARDQGQLYEQYF. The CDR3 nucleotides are TGCAGTGCTAGAGATCAGGGACAACTATACGAGCAGTACTTC.

In DNA, the CDR3 is TGTGCCAGCAGCCAAGTACAGAACTATGGCTACACCTTC. Residues: CASSQVQNYGYTF. V usage is TRBV3-1 and J usage is TRBJ1-2; the D is unclear. In germline, CDR1 is LGHDT, CDR2 YNNKEL (reference sequence). Trimming cost V 1 base and J 2 bases, with 5 bases left between them. The CDR3 is 13 amino acids.

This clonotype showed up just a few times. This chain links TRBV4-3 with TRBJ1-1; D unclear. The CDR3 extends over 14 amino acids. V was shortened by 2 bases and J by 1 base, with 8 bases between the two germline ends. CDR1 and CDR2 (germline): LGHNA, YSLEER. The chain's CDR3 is CASSQSRANTEAFF. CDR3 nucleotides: TGCGCCAGCAGCCAATCTAGGGCGAACACTGAAGCTTTCTTT.